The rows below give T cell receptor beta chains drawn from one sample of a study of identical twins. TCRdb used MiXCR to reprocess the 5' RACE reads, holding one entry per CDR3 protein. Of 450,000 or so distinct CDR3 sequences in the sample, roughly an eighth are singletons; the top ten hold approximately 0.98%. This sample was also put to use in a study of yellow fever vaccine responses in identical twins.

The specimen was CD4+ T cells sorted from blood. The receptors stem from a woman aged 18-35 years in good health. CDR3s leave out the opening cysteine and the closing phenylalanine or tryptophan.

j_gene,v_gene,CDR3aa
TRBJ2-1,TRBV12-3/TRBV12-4,ASSQDSQGPRNNEQF
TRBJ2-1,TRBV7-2,ASSSQGFGSYNEQF
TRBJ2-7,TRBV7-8,ASSAGTNGEQY
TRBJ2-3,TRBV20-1,SAKGLAAPRSTDTQY
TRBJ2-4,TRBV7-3,ASSRLTLGGDIQY
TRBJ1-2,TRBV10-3,AISEEGTGGDYGYT
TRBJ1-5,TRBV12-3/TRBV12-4,ASSSNRGPNQPQH
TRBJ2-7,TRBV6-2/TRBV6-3,ASSYGKSYEQY
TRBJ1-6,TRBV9,ASSVGWGNNSPLH
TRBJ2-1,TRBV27,ASSFLASGGVYNEQF
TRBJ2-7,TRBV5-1,ASSFTGDYEQY
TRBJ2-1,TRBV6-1,AASAVGSSYNEQF
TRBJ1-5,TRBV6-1,ASGAGGASQPQH
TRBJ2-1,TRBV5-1,ASSLADSGGVQF
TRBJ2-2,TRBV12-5,ASGWGQSNTGELF
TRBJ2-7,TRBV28,ASHRDRTYEQY
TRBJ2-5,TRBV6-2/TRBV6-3,ASNSLGETQY
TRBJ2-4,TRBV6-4,ASSSGTGSDKNIQY
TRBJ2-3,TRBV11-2,ASSLVGLAGGPVDTQY
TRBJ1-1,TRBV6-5,ASSYSGGGRNTEAF
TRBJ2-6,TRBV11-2,ASSQGQPGANVLT
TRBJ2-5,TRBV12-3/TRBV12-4,ASSFGAGLGETQY
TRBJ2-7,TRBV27,ASSSSSFFLQAYEQY
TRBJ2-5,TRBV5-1,ASSLAKQQETQY
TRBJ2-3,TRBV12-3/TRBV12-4,ASSLQVLADTQY
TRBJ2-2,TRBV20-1,SAPSPGELF
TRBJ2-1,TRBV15,ATSRDHGHEQF
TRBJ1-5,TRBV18,ASSPRQVGNQPQH
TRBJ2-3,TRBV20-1,SAPGQTYSTDTQY
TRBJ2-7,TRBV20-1,SASFLLAGSYEQY
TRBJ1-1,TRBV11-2,ASSLGHLNTEAF
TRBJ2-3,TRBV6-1,ASPYGFTDTQY
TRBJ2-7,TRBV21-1,ASSNGEQRSYEQY
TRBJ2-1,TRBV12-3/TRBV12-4,ASSSEGRLSSYNEQF
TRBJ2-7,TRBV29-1,SVESSSSYEQY
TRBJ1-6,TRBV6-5,ASSYRKGSSDSPLH
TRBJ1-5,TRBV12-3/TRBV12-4,ASSNRGGANQPQH
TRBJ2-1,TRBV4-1,ASSQSRTSDGEQF
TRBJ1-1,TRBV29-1,SATIQSMNTEAF
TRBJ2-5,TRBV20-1,SARSGQPRTQETQY
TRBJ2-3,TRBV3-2,ASVRGGSTDTQY
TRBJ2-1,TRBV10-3,AISERGGDSYNEQF
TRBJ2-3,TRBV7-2,ASSPQAGNTDTQY
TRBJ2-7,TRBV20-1,SAPWTGRSEQY